This T cell receptor (beta chain) came from a study of blood T cells in healthy people across ages. Study results and caveats: Estimated diversity across one million T cells was deemed an underestimate.

Together with a sample-barcoded 5' primer, a J-beta primer mix was included in a second PCR lasting roughly 6 to 12 cycles. Unique molecular identifiers of 12 random nucleotides labeled each cDNA. TCRdb called the 5' RACE reads again in MiXCR, with one record for every CDR3 protein. The table shows roughly 1 million distinct CDR3 sequences, with under 30% occurring only once. For this clonotype: The antigen is undetermined.

Germline CDR1 and CDR2: SGHKS and YYEKEE (reference sequence). V lost 7 bases and J 7 bases, leaving 11 bases between the germline ends. The CDR3 covers 12 residues. This sample was also put to use in a study of T cells of mothers and their children. Per that paper: Maternal samples each gave over 9.5 million TCR beta CDR3 reads, and child samples roughly 3 million each. Biologically related mothers and children overlapped slightly more than unrelated pairs, a non-significant difference.

V gene TRBV5-5 combines with J gene TRBJ1-4; D possibly corresponds to TRBD1 (5 bases). Material for sequencing was blood. The sequence was collected from a girl aged 2-10 years in good health. The CDR3 here is CASGGFAEKLFF. The CDR3 DNA is TGTGCCAGCGGGGGATTTGCTGAAAAACTGTTTTTT.